The clone carrying this TCR beta chain showed up many times. The target antigen is unknown. The data originate from a study of T cells after yellow fever vaccination. General study results and limits: Weaker overall was a secondary response that nonetheless peaked faster, on day 5 versus 15. Primary-vaccination clones mostly resurfaced post-booster (about 95% CD4, roughly 90% CD8).

TCRdb re-derived calls from the 5' RACE reads in MiXCR, one entry per CDR3 protein. Seen here are roughly 150,000 distinct CDR3 sequences, 6% to 7.5% observed once, and the top ten hold more than 2.5%. This CDR3 region has 14 residues. Trimming stripped 5 bases from V and 7 bases from J, with 12 bases between. Germline V lookup: CDR1 MNHEY, CDR2 SVGEGT. This chain joins TRBV6-2 or TRBV6-3 and TRBJ1-6, with D possibly matching TRBD1 (5 bases). The sequences come from CD4+ T cells sorted from PBMCs, collected 5 days after the first yellow fever vaccination. The clonotype was recovered from a man aged 18-30 years who received the YFV17D yellow fever vaccine. CDR3 DNA: TGTGCCAGCAGTCGGGACGGTGCGAATTCACCCCTCCACTTT. This sequence encodes CASSRDGANSPLHF.